The clone carrying this TCR beta chain was counted many times. The source of the sample is a study of T-cell reconstitution after alpha-beta-depleted transplantation in children. The length of the CDR3 is 15 residues. Per germline, CDR1 ENHRY and CDR2 SYGVKD. V shed 0 bases and J shed 1 base, with 6 bases lying between them. Molecular barcoding with unique molecular identifiers was used for the TCRbeta library. One entry per CDR3 protein results from TCRdb running MiXCR on the PCR reads. This sample has hundreds of thousands of distinct CDR3 sequences; roughly a tenth occur once, and the top ten carry over 5.5%.

The rearrangement uses TRBV10-3 and TRBJ2-2; D remains ambiguous. The material sequenced was PBMCs from the stem cell graft donor, taken from the stem cell graft. This TCR was sampled from a human donor who donated a stem cell graft to a child with acute lymphoblastic leukemia. CDR3: CAISESRQNTGELFF. CDR3 bases: TGTGCCATCAGTGAGTCGAGGCAGAACACCGGGGAGCTGTTTTTT.